This T cell receptor beta chain was observed in a study of cytotoxic CD8 clonotypes in ibrutinib-treated CLL. Study summary: Investigators reported some 25 partial and 2 complete responses; after median roughly 70 months, 14 patients remained remitted and 12 progressed. Response sampling occurred after a median about 12 months of treatment (range 6 to 36). On average, about 97,000 productive rearrangements and just over 250,000 productive templates per sample. Findings and limits, study-wide: Increased clonality at ibrutinib response gave way to a return toward baseline at progression.

The CDR3 has 13 residues. CDR1 is MNHNS, CDR2 SASEGT, per germline. The V and J ends lost 10 bases and 0 bases respectively, with 11 bases between them. The method was immunoSEQ multiplex PCR; TCRdb's version includes in-frame clones alone and lacks a portion of them. The sample holds fewer than 300,000 clones, roughly 76% seen once. As to this clone: The antigen is unknown.

This sample comprised PBMCs, obtained at disease progression, from a patient treated with ibrutinib. This sequence originates from a human donor with chronic lymphocytic leukemia. This chain links TRBV6-1 with TRBJ2-3; tentatively, D is TRBD1 (6 bases). The CDR3 loop is CATLDRSTDTQYF. In DNA, the CDR3 is TGTGCCACCTTGGACAGAAGCACAGATACGCAGTATTTT.